This record looks at one TCR beta chain sequence and its context. This sample stems from a study of blood T cell repertoires in COVID-19. In the study overall: Samples came from the United States, Italy and Spain, spanning acute and convalescent COVID-19. Sample material is recorded as cDNA or gDNA derived from T cells, B-cell-depleted T cells, or PBMCs.

How the authors handled the data: For nucleated cells, counts were estimated from reference gene primer amplification. Measured with immunoSEQ multiplex PCR; TCRdb has only the in-frame clones, and not every one. That table furnishes V, J and clone size, whereas the DNA furnished D and trimming. The table lists 200,000 to 300,000 clones, approximately 85% of them singletons. Per germline, CDR1 SGDLS and CDR2 YYNGEE. Trimming removed 0 bases at V and 7 bases at J, with 14 bases between. This CDR3 contains 15 residues. This chain connects TRBV9 to TRBJ1-3; D unclear. The sample consisted of peripheral blood. This sequence was found in a man aged 45-60 years with acute or convalescent COVID-19. This chain's CDR3 is CASSVGSSLANTIYF. Written as DNA, the CDR3 is TGTGCCAGCAGCGTAGGCTCCTCGTTAGCGAACACCATATATTTT.